This is a list of T cell receptor beta chains from one sample in a study of T cells in localized non-small cell lung cancer. Using immunoSEQ multiplex PCR, the repertoire was profiled, and TCRdb retains in-frame clones only, with some absent. The sample includes about 28,000 clones, 90% of them seen just once. Source: peripheral blood, taken before any cancer treatment. These TCRs come from a woman aged 35 to 69 with stage I lung adenocarcinoma. Each CDR3 is given with its conserved first and last residue. Fields, in order: J gene, clone size, D gene, V gene, CDR3 protein, CDR3 DNA. The D gene is left open where the match is weak. Clone size is not always given. Where it is, it says once, few, many or a class for expanded clones.

J: TRBJ1-5
size: .
D: .
V: TRBV27
CDR3: CASSKTLGGAAYQHF
DNA: TGTGCCAGCAGTAAGACCTTAGGGGGGGCAGCCTATCAGCATTTT

J: TRBJ2-3
size: .
D: TRBD2
V: TRBV13
CDR3: CASSLQKRGTSDLTSTDTQYF
DNA: TGTGCCAGCAGCTTGCAGAAACGAGGGACTAGCGACCTGACTAGCACAGATACGCAGTATTTT

J: TRBJ1-2
size: once
D: .
V: TRBV19
CDR3: CASTKAHSPTLNYGYTF
DNA: TGTGCCAGTACAAAGGCCCACAGCCCCACACTTAACTATGGCTACACCTTC

J: TRBJ1-2
size: .
D: .
V: TRBV7-2
CDR3: CASSSDTNYGYTF
DNA: TGTGCCAGCAGCTCCGACACGAACTATGGCTACACCTTC

J: TRBJ2-1
size: .
D: TRBD2
V: TRBV18
CDR3: CASSPGTSGGEQFF
DNA: TGTGCCAGCTCACCAGGCACTAGCGGAGGAGAGCAGTTCTTC

J: TRBJ1-3
size: .
D: .
V: TRBV6-5
CDR3: CASSRDRASGNTIYF
DNA: TGTGCCAGCAGCCGCGACCGGGCCTCTGGAAACACCATATATTTT

J: TRBJ2-5
size: once
D: TRBD2
V: TRBV6-1
CDR3: CASSELAGGQETQYF
DNA: TGTGCCAGCAGTGAACTAGCGGGGGGACAAGAGACCCAGTACTTC

J: TRBJ2-7
size: .
D: TRBD2
V: TRBV7-2
CDR3: CASSSAGFSYEQYF
DNA: TGTGCCAGCAGCTCAGCGGGGTTCTCCTACGAGCAGTACTTC

J: TRBJ1-2
size: .
D: .
V: TRBV5-1
CDR3: CASSLAGEGHGYTF
DNA: TGCGCCAGCAGCTTGGCCGGGGAGGGTCATGGCTACACCTTC

J: TRBJ2-2
size: once
D: TRBD2
V: TRBV18
CDR3: CASSRGLAGDTGELFF
DNA: TGTGCCAGCTCTCGAGGACTAGCGGGGGACACCGGGGAGCTGTTTTTT

J: TRBJ2-7
size: .
D: TRBD2
V: TRBV5-5
CDR3: CASSYGLAATYEQYF
DNA: TGTGCCAGCAGCTATGGACTAGCGGCAACCTACGAGCAGTACTTC

J: TRBJ1-2
size: .
D: TRBD1
V: TRBV19
CDR3: CASSTTGGSYGYTF
DNA: TGTGCCAGTAGTACAACAGGGGGTAGCTATGGCTACACCTTC

J: TRBJ1-5
size: .
D: .
V: TRBV21-1
CDR3: CASSKVVDSSNQPQHF
DNA: TGTGCCAGCAGCAAGGTCGTTGACTCAAGCAATCAGCCCCAGCATTTT

J: TRBJ2-1
size: .
D: .
V: TRBV28
CDR3: CASSSPSYNEQFF
DNA: TGTGCCAGCAGTTCCCCCTCCTACAATGAGCAGTTCTTC

J: TRBJ1-3
size: .
D: .
V: TRBV19
CDR3: CASSIDRRPGAVNTIYF
DNA: TGTGCCAGTAGTATAGATCGGCGGCCCGGCGCCGTGAACACCATATATTTT

J: TRBJ2-7
size: .
D: .
V: TRBV15
CDR3: CATSRDQGYEQYF
DNA: TGTGCCACCAGCAGAGATCAGGGGTACGAGCAGTACTTC

J: TRBJ2-7
size: few
D: .
V: TRBV27
CDR3: CASRPYSSYEQYF
DNA: TGTGCCAGCAGACCCTATAGTAGCTACGAGCAGTACTTC

J: TRBJ1-2
size: few
D: .
V: TRBV5-1
CDR3: CASSEGPNYGYTF
DNA: TGCGCCAGCAGCGAGGGCCCTAACTATGGCTACACCTTC

J: TRBJ1-4
size: .
D: .
V: TRBV19
CDR3: CASSTTDPGEKLFF
DNA: TGTGCCAGTAGTACAACGGACCCCGGAGAAAAACTGTTTTTT

J: TRBJ2-5
size: .
D: TRBD1
V: TRBV19
CDR3: CASSINRGQETQYF
DNA: TGTGCCAGTAGTATAAACAGGGGACAAGAGACCCAGTACTTC

J: TRBJ1-2
size: .
D: .
V: TRBV27
CDR3: CASSPIGRGTYGYTF
DNA: TGTGCCAGCAGTCCTATTGGTCGCGGAACCTATGGCTACACCTTC

J: TRBJ2-5
size: .
D: .
V: TRBV7-8
CDR3: CASSSDSPLGETQYF
DNA: TGTGCCAGCAGCTCTGACAGTCCGCTGGGAGAGACCCAGTACTTC

J: TRBJ1-2
size: .
D: TRBD1
V: TRBV19
CDR3: CASSESRQGGNYGYTF
DNA: TGTGCCAGTAGTGAATCCCGACAGGGTGGGAACTATGGCTACACCTTC

J: TRBJ2-1
size: once
D: TRBD2
V: TRBV7-3
CDR3: CASSLRSSGGNEQFF
DNA: TGTGCCAGCAGCCTACGGTCTAGCGGGGGTAATGAGCAGTTCTTC

J: TRBJ2-2
size: .
D: .
V: TRBV21-1
CDR3: CASSKTTGYTGELFF
DNA: TGTGCCAGCAGCAAAACGACAGGGTACACCGGGGAGCTGTTTTTT

J: TRBJ1-2
size: .
D: .
V: TRBV9
CDR3: CASSGSMGDYYGYTF
DNA: TGTGCCAGCAGCGGATCGATGGGCGATTACTATGGCTACACCTTC

J: TRBJ2-7
size: .
D: .
V: TRBV14
CDR3: CASSQKEHSSYEQYF
DNA: TGTGCCAGCAGCCAAAAGGAACATAGCTCCTACGAGCAGTACTTC

J: TRBJ2-3
size: .
D: .
V: TRBV19
CDR3: CASSTQGTRTDTQYF
DNA: TGTGCCAGTAGTACCCAGGGGACACGGACAGATACGCAGTATTTT

J: TRBJ1-1
size: .
D: TRBD1
V: TRBV28
CDR3: CASSSRTGNTEAFF
DNA: TGTGCCAGCAGTTCGAGGACAGGGAACACTGAAGCTTTCTTT

J: TRBJ1-1
size: .
D: .
V: TRBV30
CDR3: CAWSSTVNTEAFF
DNA: TGTGCCTGGAGTTCAACGGTGAACACTGAAGCTTTCTTT

J: TRBJ1-1
size: .
D: TRBD1
V: TRBV11-2
CDR3: CASSLNSGTGGTEAFF
DNA: TGTGCCAGCAGCTTAAACAGCGGGACAGGGGGCACTGAAGCTTTCTTT

J: TRBJ2-4
size: .
D: TRBD2
V: TRBV25-1
CDR3: CARPGGCGNIQYF
DNA: TGTGCCAGGCCGGGGGGTTGTGGAAACATTCAGTACTTC

J: TRBJ2-7
size: .
D: .
V: TRBV6-1
CDR3: CASSEEGLGTYEQYF
DNA: TGTGCCAGCAGTGAAGAGGGGTTAGGGACCTACGAGCAGTACTTC

J: TRBJ1-4
size: .
D: TRBD1
V: TRBV28
CDR3: CASSLDTGTAIEKLFF
DNA: TGTGCCAGCAGTTTAGACACCGGGACAGCGATTGAAAAACTGTTTTTT

J: TRBJ1-5
size: .
D: .
V: TRBV28
CDR3: CASSSQGGGNQPQHF
DNA: TGTGCCAGCAGTTCGCAGGGAGGGGGCAATCAGCCCCAGCATTTT

J: TRBJ1-2
size: .
D: .
V: TRBV11-1
CDR3: CASSFPQGNYGYTF
DNA: TGTGCCAGCAGCTTCCCACAGGGTAACTATGGCTACACCTTC

J: TRBJ1-5
size: .
D: TRBD1
V: TRBV28
CDR3: CASKPTGTEDNQPQHF
DNA: TGTGCCAGCAAACCGACCGGGACAGAGGACAATCAGCCCCAGCATTTT

J: TRBJ1-3
size: .
D: .
V: TRBV15
CDR3: CATSREGMNSGNTIYF
DNA: TGTGCCACCAGCAGAGAGGGGATGAATTCTGGAAACACCATATATTTT

J: TRBJ1-1
size: .
D: .
V: TRBV6-5
CDR3: CASSRDFMNTEAFF
DNA: TGTGCCAGCAGTCGGGACTTTATGAACACTGAAGCTTTCTTT

J: TRBJ2-7
size: .
D: .
V: TRBV7-2
CDR3: CASSLGGTVNEQYF
DNA: TGTGCCAGCAGCTTGGGGGGGACAGTCAACGAGCAGTACTTC

J: TRBJ2-5
size: .
D: TRBD2
V: TRBV10-2
CDR3: CASSENGLGQTQYF
DNA: TGCGCCAGCAGTGAAAATGGACTAGGACAGACCCAGTACTTC

J: TRBJ2-3
size: .
D: TRBD2
V: TRBV5-5
CDR3: CASSPGTSGTDTQYF
DNA: TGTGCCAGCAGCCCCGGGACTAGCGGTACAGATACGCAGTATTTT